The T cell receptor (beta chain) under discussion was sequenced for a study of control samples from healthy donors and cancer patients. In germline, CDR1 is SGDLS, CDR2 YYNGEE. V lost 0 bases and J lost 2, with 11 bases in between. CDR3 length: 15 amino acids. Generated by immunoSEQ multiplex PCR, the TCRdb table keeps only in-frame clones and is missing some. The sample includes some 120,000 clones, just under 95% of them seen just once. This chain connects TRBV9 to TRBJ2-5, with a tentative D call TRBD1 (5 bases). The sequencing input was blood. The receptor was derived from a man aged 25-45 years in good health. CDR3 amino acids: CASSVEGWPQETQYF. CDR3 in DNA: TGTGCCAGCAGCGTAGAGGGGTGGCCTCAAGAGACCCAGTACTTC.